The entry below gives a single TCR beta chain sequence along with its context. Trimming removed 1 base at V and 4 bases at J, with 8 bases between. In germline, CDR1 is PRHDT, CDR2 FYEKMQ (reference sequence). This CDR3 is built from 14 residues. Profiled with immunoSEQ multiplex PCR; TCRdb holds only in-frame clones, not every one. The data hold 2 million to 2.5 million clones, with 95% observed a single time. The data are from a study of shared clonotypes between healthy human individuals. The receptor's source is a young man in good health. The sample taken for sequencing was naive CD4+ T cells sorted from blood. The subset denotes: CD45RA+ positively selected. The J gene is TRBJ1-3, the V gene TRBV13, with D uncertain. The CDR3 DNA follows: TGTGCCAGCAGCTTAGAAGGACTCGGAAACACCATATATTTT. It specifies CASSLEGLGNTIYF. The entire variable domain, with the rest obtained from reference TRBV13 and TRBJ1-3, is as follows: AAGVIQSPRHLIKEKRETATLKCYPIPRHDTVYWYQQGPGQDPQFLISFYEKMQSDKGSIPDRFSAQQFSDYHSELNMSSLELGDSALYFCASSLEGLGNTIYFGEGSWLTVV.